The 17 T cell receptor beta chains below all came from one sample that was sequenced in a study of blood T cell repertoires in COVID-19. Measured with immunoSEQ multiplex PCR; TCRdb has only the in-frame clones, and not every one. The sample holds roughly 190,000 clones; 80% to 90% are singletons and the top ten take approximately 9.9%. Sequences were obtained from peripheral blood. All receptors come from a woman in her thirties or forties with COVID-19, enrolled during active disease.

V and J are TRBV2 and TRBJ1-1, with a possible D match to TRBD1 (5 bases). The CDR3 covers 13 residues. Deletions cut 9 bases from V and 0 bases from J, with 11 bases between. Germline CDR1 reads SNHLY; CDR2 reads FYNNEI. In DNA form, the CDR3 reads TGTGCCAGTAGATCAGGGATGAACACTGAAGCTTTCTTT. Protein: CASRSGMNTEAFF.

This chain connects TRBV9 to TRBJ1-3, with no clear D. Per germline, CDR1 SGDLS and CDR2 YYNGEE. Trimming pared 1 base from V and 2 bases from J, leaving 10 bases between. The CDR3 sequence is 15 residues long. CDR3 sequence: CASSVQWATGNTIYF. The CDR3 DNA reads TGTGCCAGCAGCGTACAGTGGGCGACTGGAAACACCATATATTTT.

This clone was observed a handful of times. The chain has TRBV19 and TRBJ1-4; D ambiguous. With 0 bases removed from V and 11 bases from J, the gap between germline ends came to 16 bases. Germline V gene data show CDR1 as LNHDA and CDR2 as SQIVND (reference sequence). The CDR3 has 15 amino acids. CDR3 sequence: CASSIEVRVSKKLFF. CDR3 nucleotide sequence: TGTGCCAGTAGTATAGAGGTCCGGGTATCTAAGAAACTGTTTTTT.

The V gene is TRBV30, the J gene TRBJ1-4; D uncertain. The CDR3 length is 14 residues. CDR1 and CDR2 (germline): GTSNPN, SVGIG (reference sequence). V gave up 1 base and J gave up 8 bases, with 14 bases separating them. CDR3 residues: CAWSGGKGGEKLFF. The CDR3 nucleotides are TGTGCCTGGAGTGGCGGGAAGGGTGGGGAAAAACTGTTTTTT.

The chain employs TRBV6-2 or TRBV6-3 and TRBJ2-7, with 7 bases aligning to TRBD1. Trimming at V came to 4 bases and at J to 2 bases, leaving 14 bases not matched to a gene. The CDR3 contains 17 residues. CDR1 is MNHEY, CDR2 SVGEGT, per germline. CDR3 in DNA: TGTGCCAGCAGTTCCTTCCCTCGGGACAGCTTCACCTACGAGCAGTACGTC. Its translation: CASSSFPRDSFTYEQYV.

The chain combines TRBV4-1 with TRBJ1-1; D possibly corresponds to TRBD1 (5 bases). Germline CDR1 and CDR2: MGHRA and YSYEKL. The CDR3 covers 15 residues. Trimming removed 1 base at V and 4 bases at J, with 13 bases between. The CDR3 protein is CASSQGPLQGTEAFF. CDR3 nucleotide sequence: TGCGCCAGCAGCCAAGGGCCCCTGCAGGGCACTGAAGCTTTCTTT.

This clone was counted a few times. The chain uses TRBV3-1 (or the pseudogene TRBV3-2) and TRBJ1-2, with 9 bases identical to TRBD1. Per germline, CDR1 LGHDT and CDR2 YNNKEL (reference sequence). The CDR3 is 13 residues long. Unmatched junction bases numbered 7, after V lost 2 bases and J lost 12 bases. CDR3 sequence: CASSQTGGESDTF. In nucleotides, the CDR3 is TGTGCCAGCAGCCAAACAGGGGGCGAGTCGGACACCTTC.

This clone was picked up a small number of times. The chain links TRBV3-1 (or the pseudogene TRBV3-2) to TRBJ2-1; TRBD2 matches at 9 bases. The V gene's germline CDR1 is LGHDT and CDR2 YNNKEL (reference sequence). J lost 2 bases, V lost 0 bases, and 5 bases had no gene match. The CDR3 contains 17 residues. The CDR3 reads CASSQDGGGRAYNEQFF. The CDR3 DNA is TGTGCCAGCAGCCAAGATGGGGGCGGGAGGGCCTACAATGAGCAGTTCTTC.

The rearrangement uses TRBV15 and TRBJ2-3, with D tentatively TRBD2 (6 bases). This CDR3 has 14 residues. Germline CDR1 is LNHNV and CDR2 is YYDKDF (reference sequence). With 9 bases removed from V and 0 bases from J, the gap between germline ends came to 13 bases. In nucleotides, the CDR3 is TGTGCCACTAAACTGGAGGGAAGCACAGATACGCAGTATTTT. Its protein product is CATKLEGSTDTQYF. The full variable domain, rest sourced from reference TRBV15 and TRBJ2-3, is DAMVIQNPRYQVTQFGKPVTLSCSQTLNHNVMYWYQQKSSQAPKLLFHYYDKDFNNEADTPDNFQSRRPNTSFCFLDIRSPGLGDTAMYLCATKLEGSTDTQYFGPGTRLTVL.

This chain connects TRBV6-6 to TRBJ1-2, with unresolved D. The CDR3 runs to 11 residues. The ends were cut back, 4 bases at V and 8 bases at J, with 8 bases in the middle. Germline V gene lookup returns CDR1 MNHNY and CDR2 SVGAGI (reference sequence). The CDR3 nucleotides are TGTGCCAGCAGTTCGACGCGGGGCTACACCTTC. It specifies CASSSTRGYTF.

V usage is TRBV11-1 and J usage is TRBJ2-5; 10 nucleotides align to TRBD2. After removal of 8 bases from V and 5 bases from J, the junction contained 14 bases not matched to a gene. Per germline, CDR1 SGHAT and CDR2 FQDESV (reference sequence). This CDR3 is 16 amino acids long. CDR3 coding DNA: TGTGCCAGCGGGGAAGAAAAACTAGCGGGGTGGGAGACCCAGTACTTC. As protein: CASGEEKLAGWETQYF.

This chain links TRBV3-1 (or the pseudogene TRBV3-2) with TRBJ2-1; perhaps TRBD1 as D (6 bases). V lost 2 bases to trimming and J lost 5 bases, with 10 bases between them. Germline V CDR1 and CDR2: LGHDT, YNNKEL (reference sequence). The CDR3 spans 14 residues. DNA for the CDR3: TGTGCCAGCAGCCAATCCGGGACAAACAATGAGCAGTTCTTC. This translates into CASSQSGTNNEQFF.

This clone was observed at least ten times. This chain links TRBV5-6 with TRBJ1-2; D is possibly TRBD1 (6 bases). Germline V lookup: CDR1 SGHDT, CDR2 YYEEEE. Deletions cut 6 bases from V and 5 bases from J, with 17 bases between. This CDR3 comprises 14 residues. CDR3 protein: CASTWTVSTYGYTF. For the CDR3, the DNA is TGTGCCAGCACGTGGACAGTTTCCACTTATGGCTACACCTTC.

This clone was picked up one time. The chain links TRBV27 to TRBJ1-3, with D possibly matching TRBD1 (5 bases). Trimming removed 8 bases from V and 3 bases from J, with 14 bases in between. The CDR3 spans 14 residues. Germline V lookup: CDR1 MNHEY, CDR2 SMNVEV (reference sequence). The CDR3 loop is CASVGAAFGNTIYF. The CDR3 region has the DNA TGTGCCAGCGTTGGGGCTGCTTTTGGAAACACCATATATTTT.

The chain has TRBV3-1 (or the pseudogene TRBV3-2) and TRBJ2-2; TRBD2 matches at 7 bases. CDR3 length: 15 amino acids. Germline CDR1 is LGHDT and CDR2 is YNNKEL (reference sequence). J gave up 8 bases and V 0 bases, and 6 bases lay outside the gene matches. In DNA form, the CDR3 reads TGTGCCAGCAGCCAAGAGAGGACTAGTTTAGGGGAGCTGTTTTTT. Translating it yields CASSQERTSLGELFF.

This chain connects TRBV27 to TRBJ2-1, with 9 bases identical to TRBD2. The CDR3 has 15 residues. From germline, CDR1 is MNHEY and CDR2 SMNVEV (reference sequence). V gave up 9 bases and J gave up 6 bases; unmatched junction bases: 12. The CDR3 reads CASEGWLAGTNEQFF. CDR3 in DNA: TGTGCCAGTGAGGGGTGGCTAGCGGGAACCAATGAGCAGTTCTTC.

J is TRBJ2-5 and V is TRBV7-2; 11 nucleotides line up with TRBD2. Germline CDR1 is SGHTA and CDR2 is FQGNSA. There are 17 residues in the CDR3. V dropped 1 base and J dropped 2; count of bases not matched to a gene: 6. In nucleotides, the CDR3 is TGTGCCAGCAGCTTAGTAGCGGGAGGGCCCCCGCAAGAGACCCAGTACTTC. Protein product: CASSLVAGGPPQETQYF.